This T cell receptor beta chain derives from a study of blood T cell repertoires in COVID-19. Across the study: Sites in the United States, Italy and Spain provided acute and convalescent COVID-19 samples. PBMCs, B-cell-depleted T cells, or T cells were the source of the cDNA or gDNA that made up the material.

Germline assignment: CDR1 MDHEN and CDR2 SYDVKM. This CDR3 has 16 amino acids. Trimming at V came to 6 bases and at J to 1 base, leaving 10 bases not matched to a gene. In the original processing: It was from reference gene primer amplification that nucleated cell counts were estimated. Produced via immunoSEQ multiplex PCR; TCRdb's table is partial and in-frame only. V, J and clone size were drawn from that table, and D and trimming were deduced from the DNA. The sample lists over 50,000 clones; roughly 91% were seen once. The clonotype was recovered from a man aged 45-65 years with active COVID-19. Sequencing used peripheral blood. The chain couples TRBV28 to TRBJ2-3; 7 bases match TRBD2. CDR3 loop: CASSPTREKGTDTQYF. The CDR3, as DNA: TGTGCCAGCAGCCCCACGCGGGAGAAGGGCACAGATACGCAGTATTTT. Variable domain in full (rest from reference TRBV28 and TRBJ2-3): DVKVTQSSRYLVKRTGEKVFLECVQDMDHENMFWYRQDPGLGLRLIYFSYDVKMKEKGDIPEGYSVSREKKERFSLILESASTNQTSMYLCASSPTREKGTDTQYFGPGTRLTVL.